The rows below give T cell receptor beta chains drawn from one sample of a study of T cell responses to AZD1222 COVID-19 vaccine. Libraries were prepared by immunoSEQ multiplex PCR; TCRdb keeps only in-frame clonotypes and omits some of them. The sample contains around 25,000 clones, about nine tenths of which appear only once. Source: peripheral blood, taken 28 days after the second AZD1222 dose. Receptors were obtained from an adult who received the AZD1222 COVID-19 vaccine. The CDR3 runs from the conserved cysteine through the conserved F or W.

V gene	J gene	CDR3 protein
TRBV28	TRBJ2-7	CASSSYYSYEQYF
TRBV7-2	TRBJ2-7	CASSLVQTPSYEQYF
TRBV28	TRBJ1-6	CASTTLTGQGASPLHF
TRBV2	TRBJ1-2	CASNPMGWSDYGYTF
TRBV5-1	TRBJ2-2	CASSSGHSNTGELFF
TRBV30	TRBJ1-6	CAWEDRVVNSPLHF
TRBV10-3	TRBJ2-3	CASMQGYTDTQYF
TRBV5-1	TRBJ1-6	CASSLGSSYNSPLHF
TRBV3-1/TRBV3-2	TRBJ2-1	CASRPPGTGYNEQFF
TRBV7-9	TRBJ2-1	CASSPLGRSSYNEQFF
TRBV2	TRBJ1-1	CASSEEGAYTEAFF
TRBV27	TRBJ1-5	CASSKRQSNQPQHF
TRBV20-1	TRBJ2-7	CSAMDTYEQYF
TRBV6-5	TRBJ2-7	CASSYSGGQGYEQYF
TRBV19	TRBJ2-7	CASSPTYQTDSLAYEQYF
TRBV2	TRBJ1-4	CASSEWGQSNEKLFF
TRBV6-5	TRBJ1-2	CASSSPRGYGYTF
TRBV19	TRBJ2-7	CASSPFTGIGLGYEQYF
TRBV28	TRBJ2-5	CASSSAGTSGDQESQYF
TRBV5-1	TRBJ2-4	CASSLQPGTGKNIQYF
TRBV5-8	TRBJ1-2	CASSYDRRGSYGYTF
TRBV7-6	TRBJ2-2	CASSLDSAQVGELFF
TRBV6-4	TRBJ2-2	CASSDGGSSSSGELFF